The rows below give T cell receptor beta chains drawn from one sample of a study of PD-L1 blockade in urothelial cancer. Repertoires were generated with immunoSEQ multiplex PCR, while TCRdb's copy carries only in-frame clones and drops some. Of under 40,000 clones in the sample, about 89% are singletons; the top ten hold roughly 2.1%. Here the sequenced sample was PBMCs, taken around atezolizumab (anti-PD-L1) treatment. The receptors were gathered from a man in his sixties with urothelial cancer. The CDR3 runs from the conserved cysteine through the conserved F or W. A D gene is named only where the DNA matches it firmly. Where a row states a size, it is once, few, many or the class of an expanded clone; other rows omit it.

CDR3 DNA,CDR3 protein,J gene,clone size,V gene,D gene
TGTGCCAGCAGTTACTCCCGACTCCTCTACAATGAGCAGTTCTTC,CASSYSRLLYNEQFF,TRBJ2-1,NA,TRBV6-6,NA
TGTGCCAGCAGCTTAGACCGTTCCACAGATACGCAGTATTTT,CASSLDRSTDTQYF,TRBJ2-3,NA,TRBV11-3,NA
TGTGCCAGTAGTATAAAGGGAGCGGCCGGGGAGCTGTTTTTT,CASSIKGAAGELFF,TRBJ2-2,NA,TRBV19,NA
TGTGCCAGCAGTACCTCAGGGGGCATCACTGAAGCTTTCTTT,CASSTSGGITEAFF,TRBJ1-1,NA,TRBV27,TRBD1
TGTGCCAGCTCAGCCAGTACCGGGACAGGGACCGAGCAGTACTTC,CASSASTGTGTEQYF,TRBJ2-7,NA,TRBV18,TRBD1
TGTGCCAGTAGTCGCGGTAGAGGGCGAACGAACACTGAAGCTTTCTTT,CASSRGRGRTNTEAFF,TRBJ1-1,NA,TRBV19,NA
TGTGCCAGCAGTGAACGCGGGGCCTCCTACGAGCAGTACTTC,CASSERGASYEQYF,TRBJ2-7,NA,TRBV6-1,NA
TGCGCCAGCGGCTCGGAGCTAGCGGGGGTCAATGAGCAGTTCTTC,CASGSELAGVNEQFF,TRBJ2-1,NA,TRBV5-1,TRBD2
TGTGCCAGCAGCTCCGGGACAGGGGAACTTTATGGCAATCAGCCCCAGCATTTT,CASSSGTGELYGNQPQHF,TRBJ1-5,NA,TRBV9,TRBD1
TGTGCCAGCAGTACAGGGGGGAGGACCGGGGAGCTGTTTTTT,CASSTGGRTGELFF,TRBJ2-2,once,TRBV27,TRBD1
TGTGCCAGCAGCCTCCTAGCGGGGAGCACAGATACGCAGTATTTT,CASSLLAGSTDTQYF,TRBJ2-3,NA,TRBV14,TRBD2
TGCAGTGCCGAGCGGGGCTACGAGCAGTACTTC,CSAERGYEQYF,TRBJ2-7,NA,TRBV20-1,TRBD2
TGTGCCAGCAGCTCCCAAGCGGAGGGTGAGCAGTACTTC,CASSSQAEGEQYF,TRBJ2-7,NA,TRBV5-6,NA
TGTGCCACCAGCAGAGAAGTTCGGGGTGCGAGGGAGCAGTACTTC,CATSREVRGAREQYF,TRBJ2-7,NA,TRBV15,NA
TGTGCCAGCAGCCCCACCCCCGCCGGGGACTATGGCTACACCTTC,CASSPTPAGDYGYTF,TRBJ1-2,NA,TRBV9,NA
TGCGCCAGCAGTGAGGTGGAGGCCAAAAACATTCAGTACTTC,CASSEVEAKNIQYF,TRBJ2-4,NA,TRBV10-2,NA
TGTGCCAGCAGCCCCTTAGCGGGGGGGGCGGGAGATACGCAGTATTTT,CASSPLAGGAGDTQYF,TRBJ2-3,NA,TRBV11-3,TRBD2
TGTGCCAGCAGCCAAGGATTAGCGGGAGGAGGGTACGAGCAGTACTTC,CASSQGLAGGGYEQYF,TRBJ2-7,NA,TRBV14,TRBD2
TGTGCCAGCTGGAGGAGCGGGGGTAACATTCAGTACTTC,CASWRSGGNIQYF,TRBJ2-4,NA,TRBV27,TRBD2
TGTGCCAGCAGCTTAGACAGGAGCACAGATACGCAGTATTTT,CASSLDRSTDTQYF,TRBJ2-3,NA,TRBV11-2,NA
TGCGCCAGCAGCCAAGATTTATCCTATGGCTACACCTTC,CASSQDLSYGYTF,TRBJ1-2,NA,TRBV4-3,NA
TGTGCCAGCAGCTACCCTAGCGGCCTCAAGGATGAGCAGTTCTTC,CASSYPSGLKDEQFF,TRBJ2-1,NA,TRBV7-2,TRBD2
TGTGCCACCAGCAGGGACACAGGTACGCAGTATTTT,CATSRDTGTQYF,TRBJ2-3,NA,TRBV15,NA
TGTGCCAGCAGTTTGGGGGCGGCAGATACGCAGTATTTT,CASSLGAADTQYF,TRBJ2-3,few,TRBV28,NA
TGCGCCAGCAGCTTGGAGCGGGGGGCCCTGTACCAAGAGACCCAGTACTTC,CASSLERGALYQETQYF,TRBJ2-5,NA,TRBV5-1,TRBD2
TGCGCCAGCAGCTTGGGTGACTACTCCTACAATGAGCAGTTCTTC,CASSLGDYSYNEQFF,TRBJ2-1,once,TRBV5-1,NA
TGCGCCAGCAGAAGACAGGGAATAACAGATACGCAGTATTTT,CASRRQGITDTQYF,TRBJ2-3,NA,TRBV5-1,TRBD1
TGTGCCAGCAGCCAGAGGACTAGCGGGCTTCGTGAGCAGTTCTTC,CASSQRTSGLREQFF,TRBJ2-1,NA,TRBV4-2,TRBD2
TGTGCCAGCAGTTTCCAAACTGAAGCTTTCTTT,CASSFQTEAFF,TRBJ1-1,NA,TRBV28,NA
TGTGCCAGTAGAAACGGACGGGGAACTGGAAACACCATATATTTT,CASRNGRGTGNTIYF,TRBJ1-3,NA,TRBV19,NA
TGTGCCAGCAGCCGTTATGGGGGGACAGCCTTATCGACTGAAGCTTTCTTT,CASSRYGGTALSTEAFF,TRBJ1-1,NA,TRBV2,TRBD1
TGTGCCAGCAGCATACGAGGGCAGGGGGTCGGAACCGGGGAGCTGTTTTTT,CASSIRGQGVGTGELFF,TRBJ2-2,NA,TRBV9,TRBD1
TGTGCCAGCAGCTTGGGAGCAGGGGACGACTACGAGCAGTACTTC,CASSLGAGDDYEQYF,TRBJ2-7,NA,TRBV5-4,NA
TGTGCCAGCAGCCAGGACAGAGACTTGGGTCAGCCCCAGCATTTT,CASSQDRDLGQPQHF,TRBJ1-5,NA,TRBV11-2,NA
TGTGCCAGCAGTGACGGCCGGAGGGAGCAGTTCTTC,CASSDGRREQFF,TRBJ2-1,NA,TRBV6-4,NA
TGTGCCAGCAGTGAAGTGGGCAGGATGACCCCAGATACGCAGTATTTT,CASSEVGRMTPDTQYF,TRBJ2-3,NA,TRBV6-1,NA
TGTGCCAGCAGCTTGGGGGGGCCGGGGTACGCAGATACGCAGTATTTT,CASSLGGPGYADTQYF,TRBJ2-3,NA,TRBV5-6,NA
TGTGCCAGCAGCTTGGGAGGGTTCTCCTACAATGAGCAGTTCTTC,CASSLGGFSYNEQFF,TRBJ2-1,NA,TRBV9,TRBD2
TGCAGCGCCTGGACAGGGGTCAATGAGCAGTTCTTC,CSAWTGVNEQFF,TRBJ2-1,NA,TRBV29-1,TRBD1
TGCGCCAGCAGCTGGGGACAGGGAACGACTAACTATGGCTACACCTTC,CASSWGQGTTNYGYTF,TRBJ1-2,once,TRBV5-1,TRBD1
TGCGCCAGCAGCCATCACCTACAGGGGCTGCGGGACAATGAGCAGTTCTTC,CASSHHLQGLRDNEQFF,TRBJ2-1,NA,TRBV4-3,TRBD1
TGCGCCAGCAGCTTCCAGGGGGCAGACGAAAAACTGTTTTTT,CASSFQGADEKLFF,TRBJ1-4,once,TRBV5-1,TRBD1
TGTGCCAGCAGCCCCGGTCTGGGGCGAGAGACCCAGTACTTC,CASSPGLGRETQYF,TRBJ2-5,NA,TRBV27,NA
TGTGCCAGCAGTCTAGGGGGTTCTGGAAACACCATATATTTT,CASSLGGSGNTIYF,TRBJ1-3,NA,TRBV28,NA
TGCGCCACCCAGCCGGCGGGAGGGTCCTACAATGAGCAGTTCTTC,CATQPAGGSYNEQFF,TRBJ2-1,NA,TRBV5-1,TRBD2
TGCGCCAGCAGCCCTCAGGGGGCAACTAATGAAAAACTGTTTTTT,CASSPQGATNEKLFF,TRBJ1-4,NA,TRBV5-1,TRBD1
TGTGCCAGCAGCCCCAGACAGGGGGCCTATTATGGCTACACCTTC,CASSPRQGAYYGYTF,TRBJ1-2,few,TRBV14,TRBD1
TGTGCCACCGCGTTTTCAGGGATGAATCAGCCCCAGCATTTT,CATAFSGMNQPQHF,TRBJ1-5,NA,TRBV6-6,NA
TGCAGCGTTGAAGGGACAGATGGCTACACCTTC,CSVEGTDGYTF,TRBJ1-2,NA,TRBV29-1,NA
TGTGCCAGCGAACTCCCTGACAGGGGCACCGGGGAGCTGTTTTTT,CASELPDRGTGELFF,TRBJ2-2,NA,TRBV28,TRBD1
TGTGCCAGCAGCGTAGGTAGCGGGGGTGTCGGGGAGCTGTTTTTT,CASSVGSGGVGELFF,TRBJ2-2,NA,TRBV9,TRBD2
TGTGCCAGCTCCGTACGGTGGGGGCGGACCTACAATGAGCAGTTCTTC,CASSVRWGRTYNEQFF,TRBJ2-1,NA,TRBV9,NA
TGCGCCAGCAGCTTGGAACAGGGGTATGAAAAACTGTTTTTT,CASSLEQGYEKLFF,TRBJ1-4,NA,TRBV5-1,TRBD1